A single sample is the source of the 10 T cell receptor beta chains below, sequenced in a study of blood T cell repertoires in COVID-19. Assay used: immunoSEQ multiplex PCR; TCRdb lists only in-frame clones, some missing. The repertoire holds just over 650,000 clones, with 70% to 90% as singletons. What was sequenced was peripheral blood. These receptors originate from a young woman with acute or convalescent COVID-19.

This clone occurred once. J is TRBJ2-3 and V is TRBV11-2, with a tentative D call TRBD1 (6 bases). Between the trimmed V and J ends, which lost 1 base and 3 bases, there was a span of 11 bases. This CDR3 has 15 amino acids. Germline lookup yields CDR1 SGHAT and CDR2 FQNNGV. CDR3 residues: CASSLGGRGTDTQYF. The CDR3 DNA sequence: TGTGCCAGCAGCTTAGGGGGAAGGGGGACAGATACGCAGTATTTT.

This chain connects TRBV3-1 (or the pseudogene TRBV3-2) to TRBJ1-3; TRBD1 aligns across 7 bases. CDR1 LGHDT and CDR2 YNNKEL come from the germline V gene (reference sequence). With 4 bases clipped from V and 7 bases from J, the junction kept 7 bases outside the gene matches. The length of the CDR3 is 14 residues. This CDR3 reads CASSPGTARNTIYF. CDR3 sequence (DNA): TGTGCCAGCAGCCCCGGGACAGCCCGCAACACCATATATTTT.

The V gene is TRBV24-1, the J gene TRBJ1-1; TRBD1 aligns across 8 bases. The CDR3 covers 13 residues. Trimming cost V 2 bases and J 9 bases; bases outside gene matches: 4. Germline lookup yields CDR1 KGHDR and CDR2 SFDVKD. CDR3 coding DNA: TGTGCCACCAGTGATTCCGGACAGGGTCAAGCTTTCTTT. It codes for CATSDSGQGQAFF.

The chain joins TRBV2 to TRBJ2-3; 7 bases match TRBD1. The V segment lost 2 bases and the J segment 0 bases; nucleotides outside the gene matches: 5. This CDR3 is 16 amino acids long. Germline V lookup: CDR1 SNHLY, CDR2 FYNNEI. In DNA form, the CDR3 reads TGTGCCAGCAGTGAATTGGGACAGACTAGCACAGATACGCAGTATTTT. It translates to CASSELGQTSTDTQYF.

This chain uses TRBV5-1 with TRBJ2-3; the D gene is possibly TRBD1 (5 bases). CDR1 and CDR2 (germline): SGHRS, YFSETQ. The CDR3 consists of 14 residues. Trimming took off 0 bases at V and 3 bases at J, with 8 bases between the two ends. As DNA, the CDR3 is TGCGCCAGCAGCTTGGGACAGACAACAGATACGCAGTATTTT. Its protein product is CASSLGQTTDTQYF.

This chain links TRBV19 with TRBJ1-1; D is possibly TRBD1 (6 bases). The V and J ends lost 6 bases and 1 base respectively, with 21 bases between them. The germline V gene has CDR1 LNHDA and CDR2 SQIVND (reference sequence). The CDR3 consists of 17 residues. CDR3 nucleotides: TGTGCCAGTAGCCTAGGATTAGGGGACACGGGGAACACTGAAGCTTTCTTT. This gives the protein CASSLGLGDTGNTEAFF. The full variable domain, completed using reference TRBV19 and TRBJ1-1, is DGGITQSPKYLFRKEGQNVTLSCEQNLNHDAMYWYRQDPGQGLRLIYYSQIVNDFQKGDIAEGYSVSREKKESFPLTVTSAQKNPTAFYLCASSLGLGDTGNTEAFFGQGTRLTVV.

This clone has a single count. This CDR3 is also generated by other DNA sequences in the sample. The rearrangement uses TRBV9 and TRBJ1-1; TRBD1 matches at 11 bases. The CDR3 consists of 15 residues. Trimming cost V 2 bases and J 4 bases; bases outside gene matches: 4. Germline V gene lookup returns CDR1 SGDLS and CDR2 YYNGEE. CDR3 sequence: CASSVSGTGGTEAFF. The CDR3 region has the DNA TGTGCCAGCAGCGTTTCCGGGACAGGGGGCACTGAAGCTTTCTTT.

CDR3 loop: CASSSPGQGMYEQYF. DNA for the CDR3: TGTGCCAGCAGCTCTCCGGGACAGGGAATGTACGAGCAGTACTTC. V usage is TRBV5-5 and J usage is TRBJ2-7, with 9 bases matching TRBD1. V lost 3 bases, J lost 4 bases, and 8 bases stayed unmatched. This CDR3 has 15 residues. CDR1 is SGHKS and CDR2 is YYEKEE in the germline V gene (reference sequence).

This CDR3 reads CASSLGLRGQGGPGTQYF. CDR3 DNA sequence: TGTGCCAGCAGCTTAGGATTGAGGGGACAGGGTGGCCCAGGGACCCAGTACTTC. The V and J genes are TRBV7-8 and TRBJ2-5, with 9 bases aligning to TRBD1. Germline CDR1 SGHVS, CDR2 FQNEAQ. The length of the CDR3 is 18 residues. V lost 1 base and J lost 7; bases outside the gene matches: 16.

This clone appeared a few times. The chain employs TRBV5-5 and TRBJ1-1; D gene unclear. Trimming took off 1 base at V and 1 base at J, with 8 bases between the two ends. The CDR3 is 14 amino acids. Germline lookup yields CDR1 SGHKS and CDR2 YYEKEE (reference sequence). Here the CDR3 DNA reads TGTGCCAGCAGCTTGACAATCGCGAACACTGAAGCTTTCTTT. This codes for CASSLTIANTEAFF.